Shown below are 21 T cell receptor beta chains from a single sample sequenced in a study of T cells in Graves' hyperthyroidism and ophthalmopathy. What was amplified from RNA transcripts were TCR beta CDR3 regions. A set of HTBI primers served as the primers for a first-round RT-PCR of the TCR CDR3. TCRdb ran MiXCR on the multiplex PCR reads and lists one entry per CDR3 protein. Among about 110,000 distinct CDR3 sequences listed, roughly 15% were seen once. Sample: blood. Source of these receptors: a woman between 45 and 60 years old with Graves' hyperthyroidism.

The sample holds many counts of this clonotype. The junction shows a germline mismatch at one end, possibly a read error. This chain uses TRBV7-9 with TRBJ2-3; no clear D gene. CDR3 length: 15 residues. CDR1 and CDR2 (germline): SEHNR, FQNEAQ (reference sequence). The CDR3 protein is CASSLARGSTNTQYF. As DNA, the CDR3 is TGTGCCAGCAGCTTAGCGCGAGGTAGCACAAATACGCAGTATTTT.

This clonotype was seen repeatedly, ten times or more. The V gene is TRBV7-6, the J gene TRBJ2-2; D ambiguous. V was clipped by 2 bases and J by 7 bases, with 5 bases between them. Germline CDR1 reads SGHVS; CDR2 reads FNYEAQ. This CDR3 has 12 amino acids. The CDR3: CASSLLVGELFF. CDR3 nucleotide sequence: TGTGCCAGCAGCTTATTGGTCGGGGAGCTGTTTTTT.

This clonotype has a count of ten or more. The chain joins TRBV2 to TRBJ2-7; D is perhaps TRBD1 or TRBD2 (5 bases each). The CDR3 extends over 15 amino acids. Looked up from germline, CDR1 is SNHLY and CDR2 is FYNNEI. The V gene lost 7 bases and the J gene lost 0 bases, with 16 bases spanning the gap. The CDR3 region is CASTRGGTSSYEQYV. The CDR3 DNA sequence: TGTGCCAGCACCAGAGGTGGGACGAGCTCCTACGAGCAGTACGTC.

This clonotype was seen repeatedly, ten times or more. This chain uses TRBV20-1 with TRBJ1-1, with TRBD1 identical over 8 bases. CDR3 length: 13 amino acids. Germline loops: CDR1 DFQATT, CDR2 SNEGSKA (reference sequence). V trimming: 2 bases; J trimming: 4 bases; junction bases outside the gene matches: 3. The CDR3 sequence: CSARQGAITEAFF. DNA of the CDR3: TGCAGTGCTAGACAGGGGGCGATCACTGAAGCTTTCTTT.

The chain links TRBV19 to TRBJ2-3; TRBD2 agrees at 9 bases. Germline loops: CDR1 LNHDA, CDR2 SQIVND (reference sequence). This CDR3 has 15 amino acids. Trimming took 3 bases from V and 3 from J; bases not matched to a gene: 4. CDR3 sequence: CASSMIAGETDTQYF. CDR3 nucleotides: TGTGCCAGTAGTATGATAGCGGGAGAGACAGATACGCAGTATTTT. Variable domain in full (rest from reference TRBV19 and TRBJ2-3): DGGITQSPKYLFRKEGQNVTLSCEQNLNHDAMYWYRQDPGQGLRLIYYSQIVNDFQKGDIAEGYSVSREKKESFPLTVTSAQKNPTAFYLCASSMIAGETDTQYFGPGTRLTVL.

Ten or more counts support this clonotype. The chain uses TRBV28 and TRBJ1-2; the D gene is possibly TRBD1 (6 bases). CDR1 MDHEN and CDR2 SYDVKM come from the germline V gene. Trimming stripped 3 bases from V and 6 bases from J, with 11 bases between. This CDR3 has 13 residues. The CDR3 DNA sequence: TGTGCCAGCAGTTTGGAAAACAGGGATGGCTACACCTTC. Encoded protein: CASSLENRDGYTF.

In regard to this clonotype: It may be a read error: a sequence one base away is much more abundant. The J gene is TRBJ2-1, the V gene TRBV7-8; D unclear. CDR3 size: 15 residues. In germline, CDR1 is SGHVS, CDR2 FQNEAQ. CDR3 in amino acids: CASSFSRGTYNERFF. The CDR3 coding sequence is TGTGCCAGCAGTTTCTCTAGAGGTACCTACAATGAGCGGTTCTTC.

At least ten counts were recorded for this clonotype. The V gene is TRBV19, the J gene TRBJ2-1; D might be TRBD2 (6 bases). CDR3 length equals 12 residues. The V gene lost 6 bases and the J gene lost 9 bases, with 12 bases spanning the gap. The germline CDR1 and CDR2 sequences are LNHDA and SQIVND (reference sequence). The chain's CDR3 is CASRGGAVEQFF. The CDR3 DNA is TGTGCCAGTAGAGGAGGGGCGGTTGAGCAGTTCTTC.

At least ten counts were recorded for this clonotype. CDR3 nucleotides: TGTGCCAGCAGCCGCGGGGCGGGGTTAAATGAGCAGTTCTTC. Amino acids: CASSRGAGLNEQFF. The chain links TRBV27 to TRBJ2-1, with D tentatively TRBD2 (6 bases). Germline V CDR1 and CDR2: MNHEY, SMNVEV (reference sequence). V was shortened by 6 bases and J by 7 bases, with 16 bases between the two germline ends. This CDR3 spans 14 amino acids.

This clonotype has a count of ten or more. V is TRBV18 and J is TRBJ1-1; D is uncertain. Trimming stripped 2 bases from V and 1 base from J, with 5 bases between. This CDR3 is built from 13 residues. From germline, CDR1 is KGHSH and CDR2 LQKENI. CDR3 in DNA: TGTGCCAGCTCACCAGGACCGAACACTGAAGCTTTCTTT. Amino acid sequence: CASSPGPNTEAFF.

J is TRBJ2-7 and V is TRBV20-1; D uncertain. V lost 3 bases and J lost 3, with 12 bases in between. The germline V gene has CDR1 DFQATT and CDR2 SNEGSKA (reference sequence). This CDR3 spans 13 amino acids. The CDR3 reads CSASREDLYEQYF. The DNA for the CDR3 is TGCAGTGCTAGTAGGGAAGACCTCTACGAGCAGTACTTC.

This clonotype was found a few times. V gene TRBV13 combines with J gene TRBJ1-1, with D hard to call. V was trimmed by 8 bases and J by 0 bases, leaving 7 bases between them. Germline V gives CDR1 PRHDT, CDR2 FYEKMQ (reference sequence). This CDR3 spans 12 amino acids. The DNA of the CDR3 is TGTGCCAGCGGGTTCATGAACACTGAAGCTTTCTTT. This translates into CASGFMNTEAFF.

This chain links TRBV5-1 with TRBJ2-3, with 10 bases that match TRBD1. The germline V gene has CDR1 SGHRS and CDR2 YFSETQ. This CDR3 contains 15 residues. The trim removed 3 bases at V and 3 bases at J, leaving 4 bases unmatched. The CDR3 is CASSWPGQGTDTQYF. The CDR3 DNA follows: TGCGCCAGCAGCTGGCCGGGACAGGGGACAGATACGCAGTATTTT.

The table lists this clonotype with many counts. This chain links TRBV9 with TRBJ1-1; 9 bases agree with TRBD1. Germline lookup yields CDR1 SGDLS and CDR2 YYNGEE. The trim removed 4 bases at V and 6 bases at J, leaving 4 bases unmatched. The CDR3 runs to 13 residues. CDR3 protein: CASSRDRAAEAFF. CDR3 DNA sequence: TGTGCCAGCAGCCGGGACAGGGCCGCTGAAGCTTTCTTT.

The rearrangement uses TRBV29-1 and TRBJ2-1; the D gene is possibly TRBD2 (7 bases). CDR1 is SQVTM and CDR2 is ANQGSEA in the germline V gene. This CDR3 is built from 12 residues. The V gene lost 7 bases and the J gene lost 10 bases, with 17 bases spanning the gap. CDR3 loop: CSAAGEGGEQFF. The CDR3 DNA reads TGCAGCGCCGCTGGGGAGGGGGGGGAGCAGTTCTTC.

In the case of this clonotype: Lacking the conserved final phenylalanine or tryptophan, this CDR3 likely reflects a read error. The limits of the CDR3 on the DNA are not certain, so only TCRdb's listed CDR3 is given. The V and J genes are TRBV4-1 and TRBJ2-5; TRBD1 reflects the table's D call only, with no check against the DNA. Looked up from germline, CDR1 is MGHRA and CDR2 is YSYEKL. The CDR3 is 11 amino acids long, termini counted. The CDR3 loop reads CASSQVSREYV.

This clonotype has ten or more counts. The V and J genes are TRBV11-2 and TRBJ2-7; tentatively, D is TRBD1 (6 bases). From germline, CDR1 is SGHAT and CDR2 FQNNGV. V lost 5 bases and J lost 0, with 11 bases in between. The CDR3 is 14 residues long. As DNA, the CDR3 is TGTGCCAGCAGCGACAGGAAAAGCTCCTACGAGCAGTACTTC. The encoded protein is CASSDRKSSYEQYF. The full variable domain, in which reference TRBV11-2 and TRBJ2-7 provide the parts outside the CDR3, is EAGVAQSPRYKIIEKRQSVAFWCNPISGHATLYWYQQILGQGPKLLIQFQNNGVVDDSQLPKDRFSAERLKGVDSTLKIQPAKLEDSAVYLCASSDRKSSYEQYFGPGTRLTVT.

This clonotype was detected once. The genes are TRBV20-1 and TRBJ2-1; 11 bases align to TRBD2. The CDR3 length is 15 residues. J was trimmed by 8 bases and V by 6 bases; bases with no gene match: 12. Germline V lookup: CDR1 DFQATT, CDR2 SNEGSKA (reference sequence). The CDR3 loop reads CSAPGTGTSGDEQFF. Here the CDR3 DNA reads TGCAGTGCCCCCGGGACCGGGACTAGCGGCGATGAGCAGTTCTTC.

The V and J genes are TRBV20-1 and TRBJ2-1; TRBD2 matches 10 bases. Germline V gives CDR1 DFQATT, CDR2 SNEGSKA (reference sequence). This CDR3 is built from 16 residues. Losses at the gene ends were 6 bases for V and 6 bases for J; bases not matched to a gene: 14. The CDR3 region is CSALEASGSRGNEQFF. The DNA of the CDR3 is TGCAGTGCCCTTGAAGCTAGCGGGAGTCGGGGCAATGAGCAGTTCTTC.

This clonotype was seen ten or more times. This chain joins TRBV28 and TRBJ2-1, with D unresolved. V dropped 3 bases and J dropped 4 bases, with 13 bases sitting between them. The germline CDR1 and CDR2 sequences are MDHEN and SYDVKM. This CDR3 comprises 15 residues. For the CDR3, the DNA is TGTGCCAGCAGTTTGCCCGGAGCGCCTTACAATGAGCAGTTCTTC. Translating gives CASSLPGAPYNEQFF.

This clonotype was detected many times. V usage is TRBV18 and J usage is TRBJ2-5, with D tentatively TRBD1 (6 bases). The CDR3 extends over 13 amino acids. Germline values: CDR1 KGHSH, CDR2 LQKENI. Trimming stripped 6 bases from V and 3 bases from J, with 11 bases between. DNA for the CDR3: TGTGCCAGCTCCCCGGACAGAAAAGAGACCCAGTACTTC. Translation: CASSPDRKETQYF.